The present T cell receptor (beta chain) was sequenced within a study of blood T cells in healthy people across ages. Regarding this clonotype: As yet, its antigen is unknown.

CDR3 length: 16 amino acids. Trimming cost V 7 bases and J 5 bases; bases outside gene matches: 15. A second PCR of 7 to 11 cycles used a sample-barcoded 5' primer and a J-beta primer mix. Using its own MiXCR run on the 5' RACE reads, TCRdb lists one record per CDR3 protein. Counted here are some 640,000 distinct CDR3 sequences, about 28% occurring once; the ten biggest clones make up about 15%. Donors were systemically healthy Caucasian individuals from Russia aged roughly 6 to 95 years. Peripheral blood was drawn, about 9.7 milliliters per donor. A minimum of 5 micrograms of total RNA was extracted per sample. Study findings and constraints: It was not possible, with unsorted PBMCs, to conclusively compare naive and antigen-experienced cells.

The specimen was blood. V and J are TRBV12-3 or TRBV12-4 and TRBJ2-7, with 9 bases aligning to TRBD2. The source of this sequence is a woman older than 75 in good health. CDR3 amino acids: CASTLGKRGVSDEQYF. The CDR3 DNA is TGTGCCAGCACGCTCGGGAAGCGGGGGGTCTCGGACGAGCAGTACTTC.